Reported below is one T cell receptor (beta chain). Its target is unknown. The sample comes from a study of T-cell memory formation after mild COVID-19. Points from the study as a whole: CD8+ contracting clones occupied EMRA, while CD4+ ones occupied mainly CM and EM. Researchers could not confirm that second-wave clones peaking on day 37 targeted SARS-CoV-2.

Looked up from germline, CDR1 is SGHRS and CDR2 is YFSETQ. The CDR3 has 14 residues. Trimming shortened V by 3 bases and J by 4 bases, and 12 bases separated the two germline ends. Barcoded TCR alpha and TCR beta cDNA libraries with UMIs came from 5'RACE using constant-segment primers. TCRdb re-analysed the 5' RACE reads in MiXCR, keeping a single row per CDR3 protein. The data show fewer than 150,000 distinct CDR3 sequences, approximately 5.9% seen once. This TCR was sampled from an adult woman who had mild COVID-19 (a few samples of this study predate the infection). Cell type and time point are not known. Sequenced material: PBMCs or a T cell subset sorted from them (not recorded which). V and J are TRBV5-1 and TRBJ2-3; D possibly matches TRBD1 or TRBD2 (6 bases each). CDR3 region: CASSSNGGADTQYF. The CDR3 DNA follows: TGCGCCAGCAGCTCTAACGGGGGCGCAGATACGCAGTATTTT.